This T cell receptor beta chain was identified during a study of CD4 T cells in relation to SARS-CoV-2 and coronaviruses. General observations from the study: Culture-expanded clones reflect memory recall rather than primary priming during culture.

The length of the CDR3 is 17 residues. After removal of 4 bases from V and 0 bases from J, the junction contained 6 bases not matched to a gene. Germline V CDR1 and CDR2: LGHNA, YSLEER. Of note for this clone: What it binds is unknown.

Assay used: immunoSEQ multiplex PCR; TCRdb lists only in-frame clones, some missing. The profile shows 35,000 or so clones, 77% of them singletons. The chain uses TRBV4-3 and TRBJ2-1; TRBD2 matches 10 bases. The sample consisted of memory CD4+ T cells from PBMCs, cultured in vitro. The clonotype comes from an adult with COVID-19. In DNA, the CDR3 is TGCGCCAGCAGCCTCGGACTAGCGGTAAGCTCCTACAATGAGCAGTTCTTC. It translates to CASSLGLAVSSYNEQFF.